These 6 T cell receptor beta chains were all obtained from the same sample, sequenced in a study of technical replicates of blood from several donors. Sequencing used immunoSEQ multiplex PCR; TCRdb keeps in-frame clones, though not all of them. The top ten clones hold approximately 0.35% of a sample with 87,000 or so clones, over 90% of them seen once. Sequencing used T cells isolated from PBMCs. All receptors derive from a human donor in good health.

The chain joins TRBV30 to TRBJ2-5; the match to TRBD2 covers 11 bases. The ends lost 1 base at V and 5 bases at J; junction bases unmatched: 9. The CDR3 loop spans 16 amino acids. CDR1 is GTSNPN and CDR2 is SVGIG in the germline V gene (reference sequence). The CDR3 loop is CAWSAGGTSGGETQYF. In DNA form, the CDR3 reads TGTGCCTGGAGTGCAGGCGGGACTAGCGGCGGGGAGACCCAGTACTTC.

This chain connects TRBV10-3 to TRBJ1-4; possibly TRBD1 for D (5 bases). CDR3 size: 13 residues. V dropped 10 bases and J dropped 7 bases, with 16 bases sitting between them. Germline V lookup: CDR1 ENHRY, CDR2 SYGVKD. The CDR3, as DNA: TGTGCCAGTTCTGGGGGAGGCGGTGAAAAACTGTTTTTT. Translation: CASSGGGGEKLFF.

The rearrangement links TRBV5-1 to TRBJ2-5, with D maybe TRBD2 (6 bases). The germline CDR1 and CDR2 sequences are SGHRS and YFSETQ. The CDR3 spans 16 residues. With 0 bases removed from V and 5 bases from J, the gap between germline ends came to 17 bases. CDR3 amino acids: CASSLVTTSMTETQYF. Written as DNA, the CDR3 is TGCGCCAGCAGCTTGGTTACGACTAGTATGACGGAGACCCAGTACTTC.

V is TRBV2 and J is TRBJ2-5; 11 bases align to TRBD2. From germline, CDR1 is SNHLY and CDR2 FYNNEI. The CDR3 spans 15 residues. The J segment lost 5 bases and the V segment lost 5 bases, leaving 7 bases of the junction unmatched. The CDR3 nucleotides read TGTGCCAGCAGTCGTTTACTAGCGGGAGAGGAGACCCAGTACTTC. This translates into CASSRLLAGEETQYF.

The CDR3 DNA follows: TGTGCCAGCAGCTCACCGCCGACTAGCGCCTCCTACGAGCAGTACTTC. This codes for CASSSPPTSASYEQYF. The V and J genes are TRBV5-4 and TRBJ2-7; TRBD2 matches at 8 bases. With 3 bases clipped from V and 0 bases from J, the junction kept 8 bases outside the gene matches. Germline V gene lookup returns CDR1 SGHNT and CDR2 YYREEE (reference sequence). The CDR3 runs 16 residues. Complete variable domain (other parts from reference TRBV5-4 and TRBJ2-7): ETGVTQSPTHLIKTRGQQVTLRCSSQSGHNTVSWYQQALGQGPQFIFQYYREEENGRGNFPPRFSGLQFPNYSSELNVNALELDDSALYLCASSSPPTSASYEQYFGPGTRLTVT.

This sequence joins TRBV30 and TRBJ2-1; 8 nucleotides match TRBD1. Germline V gene data show CDR1 as GTSNPN and CDR2 as SVGIG (reference sequence). The trim removed 6 bases at V and 1 base at J, leaving 14 bases unmatched. The CDR3 is made up of 17 amino acids. The CDR3 region is CACLPTGGPSSYNEQFF. As DNA, the CDR3 is TGTGCCTGCCTTCCTACAGGGGGACCCTCTTCCTACAATGAGCAGTTCTTC.